This T cell receptor beta chain was identified in a study of blood T cell repertoires in COVID-19. About the study: COVID-19 samples from acute and convalescent phases originated in the United States, Italy and Spain. The analysed material was cDNA or gDNA that came from T cells, B-cell-depleted T cells, or PBMCs.

Patients in Seattle were enrolled during active infection, then followed longitudinally. How the authors handled the data: By means of reference gene primer amplification, nucleated cell counts were estimated. Clones were sequenced by immunoSEQ multiplex PCR, and TCRdb holds only the in-frame ones, with some missing. That table supplies the V and J calls and clone size; D and trimming were determined from the DNA. In the table there are 150,000 to 180,000 clones, about 85% of which are singletons. CDR3 length equals 15 residues. Germline values: CDR1 SGHRS, CDR2 YFSETQ. V was shortened by 3 bases and J by 6 bases, with 15 bases between the two germline ends.

The sequencing input was peripheral blood. This receptor was obtained from a man in his 60s with COVID-19, enrolled during active disease. The V call is TRBV5-1, the J call TRBJ1-4; TRBD1 is a possible D gene (6 bases). CDR3 nucleotides: TGCGCCAGCAGCTCGAGGGGGGGCGCGGATGAAAAACTGTTTTTT. Protein: CASSSRGGADEKLFF.